The TCR beta chain under discussion was sequenced for a study of tumor-infiltrating lymphocytes in primary liver carcinoma (dated by TCRdb to the late 2010s). As for the study more broadly: Surgical resection was performed in China between November 2015 and March 2016 on a few patients with histopathologically diagnosed primary liver carcinoma. The five patients, three men and two women aged 30 to 69 years, had hepatocellular carcinoma (four) or combined HCC and intrahepatic cholangiocarcinoma (one). Tumors of the five patients were stage T1-T3 N0M0 with maximum diameters of 4.2 to 10 cm. Each sample produced about 3.5 to 8 million productive TCRbeta reads, and read depth showed no significant difference between tissue types. For each liver tumor, the study sampled five regions along with adjacent normal tissue and blood, and applied TCRbeta repertoire sequencing, expression microarrays and whole-exome sequencing. A total of approximately 35 specimens from 5 patients underwent TCRbeta repertoire sequencing, comprising around 25 tumor regions, 5 adjacent noncancerous liver tissues and 5 peripheral blood samples. Reproducibility between technical replicate repertoires was high, with correlation coefficients above 0.95 and mean shared-clone rates about 0.9. Study-level results and caveats: A significantly larger repertoire fraction was made up by the top 250 clones in tumors than in blood (p = 0.039). Bulk unsorted samples precluded comparing CD4+ and CD8+ T cell repertoires. Only four or five patients were included in the study, and the authors note that the findings should be validated in a larger study. Only the TCR beta chain was sequenced, so true repertoire diversity is likely underestimated because unpaired alpha chains were not captured. Repertoire overlap was found to be higher between tumor regions (mean about 35%) than between tumor-adjacent (around 17%) or tumor-blood (about 15%) pairs, consistent with antigen-driven expansion.

TRIzol reagent was used to extract blood RNA from unsorted whole blood, while the DNeasy Blood & Tissue kit provided the germline DNA. Chronic HBV infection was present in the patients, and the patients were treatment-naive at sampling. Approximately 4 milliliters of peripheral blood were collected into K2EDTA tubes before surgery. A constant-region primer and ProtoScript II reverse transcriptase were used to reverse-transcribe TCRbeta-specific cDNA from approximately 550 ng total RNA. TCRbeta libraries were built with three nested multiplex PCR rounds, a slightly modified ARM-PCR procedure. Each of the first two PCR rounds ran for approximately 10 cycles using multiplex TRBV1-TRBV30 forward primers together with a Cbeta reverse primer. Sample barcodes and Illumina adapters were attached in a final 25-cycle PCR using Deep VentR polymerase. Before sequencing, amplicons of 200-500 bp were gel-purified using a QIAquick gel extraction kit. The TCRbeta amplicons were sequenced with 250-bp paired-end reads on an Illumina HiSeq 2500. Turning to the authors' computational methods: To recover full CDR3 sequences, reads were quality-trimmed using Trimmomatic v0.33 and paired reads were then merged using FLASH v1.2.11. MiGEC v1.2.1b assigned V, D and J germline segments to the rearranged TCRbeta sequences. Clonotype statistics, along with Shannon-Wiener diversity indices, were calculated using VDJtools v1.0.0. To cut down on sampling bias, every analysis after diversity analysis relied on just the 250 most abundant clonotypes from each sample. TCRdb reprocessing: public reads trimmed at Q25 with fastp, clones called with MiXCR, in-frame beta chains kept. CDR3 protein sequences are deduplicated, and each keeps its most common genes and DNA. These V and J calls originate from TCRdb's pipeline instead of the authors' own analysis. This sample comprises 310,000 or so distinct CDR3 sequences, around three fifths of them detected only once. Together, the top ten hold about 6.1% of the sample.

The CDR3 runs 14 residues from the cysteine to the phenylalanine. The CDR3 DNA has 42 bases and is translated from base 1. According to the germline V gene (reference sequence), CDR1 reads SEHNR and CDR2 reads FQNEAQ. Germline trimming amounts to 4 bases on V and 6 bases on J, with 5 as the count of junction bases outside the gene matches. As for this clonotype: The antigen it recognizes is unknown. No base qualities exist here, and no much larger clone lies one base off it.

This receptor was taken from a man aged 35 to 55 with primary liver carcinoma and hepatitis B virus infection. The chain couples TRBV7-9 to TRBJ1-5, with TRBD1 matching 8 junction bases. The specimen sequenced was peripheral blood. The CDR3 region: CASSSDRGGQPQHF. At the DNA level, the sequence is TGTGCCAGCAGCTCAGACAGGGGTGGTCAGCCCCAGCATTTT.